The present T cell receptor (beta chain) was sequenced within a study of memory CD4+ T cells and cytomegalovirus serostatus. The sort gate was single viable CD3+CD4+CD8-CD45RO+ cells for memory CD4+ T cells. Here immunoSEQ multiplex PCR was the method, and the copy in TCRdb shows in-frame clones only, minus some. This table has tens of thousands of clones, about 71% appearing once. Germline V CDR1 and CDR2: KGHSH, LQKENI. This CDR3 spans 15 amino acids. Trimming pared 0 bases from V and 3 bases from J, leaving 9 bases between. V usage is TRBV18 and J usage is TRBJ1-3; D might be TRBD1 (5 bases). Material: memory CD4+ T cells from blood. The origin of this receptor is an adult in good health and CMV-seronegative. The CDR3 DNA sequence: TGTGCCAGCTCACCACCCTCGACAGATGGAAACACCATATATTTT. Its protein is CASSPPSTDGNTIYF. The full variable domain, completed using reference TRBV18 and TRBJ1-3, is NAGVMQNPRHLVRRRGQEARLRCSPMKGHSHVYWYRQLPEEGLKFMVYLQKENIIDESGMPKERFSAEFPKEGPSILRIQQVVRGDSAAYFCASSPPSTDGNTIYFGEGSWLTVV.